The 21 T cell receptor beta chains below all came from one sample that was sequenced in a study. TCRdb reprocessed the 5' RACE reads with MiXCR, giving one entry per CDR3 protein. The sample contains tens of thousands of distinct CDR3 sequences, roughly 28% of which appear only once. The source material was naive CD4+ T cells sorted from blood. Regarding subset: naive CD4+ T cells, CD4+CD45RA+CD25-. The receptors come from a female donor with breast cancer.

The table lists this clonotype with a few counts. This chain connects TRBV29-1 to TRBJ2-5; TRBD1 matches at 7 bases. Losses at the gene ends were 0 bases for V and 2 bases for J; bases not matched to a gene: 18. The germline V gene has CDR1 SQVTM and CDR2 ANQGSEA. This CDR3 region has 19 residues. This chain's CDR3 is CSVEDPRNVLQGDQETQYF. The CDR3, as DNA: TGCAGCGTTGAAGACCCTAGGAACGTCTTGCAGGGGGATCAAGAGACCCAGTACTTC.

This chain connects TRBV3-1 to TRBJ2-5; the match to TRBD1 covers 10 bases. CDR3 size: 15 residues. J lost 4 bases, V lost 5 bases, and 7 bases had no gene match. CDR1 is LGHDT and CDR2 is YNNKEL in the germline V gene (reference sequence). The CDR3 is CASSFRTGGRETQYF. DNA of the CDR3: TGTGCCAGCAGCTTCCGGACAGGGGGTCGAGAGACCCAGTACTTC.

This chain uses TRBV6-5 with TRBJ2-3; 10 nucleotides align to TRBD2. The J segment lost 6 bases and the V segment lost 0 bases, leaving 6 bases of the junction unmatched. The CDR3 runs to 16 residues. Per germline, CDR1 MNHEY and CDR2 SVGAGI. The CDR3 loop reads CASSYSASGRLDTQYF. In DNA, the CDR3 is TGTGCCAGCAGTTACTCGGCTAGCGGGAGATTGGATACGCAGTATTTT.

In regard to this clonotype: The junction departs from germline at one end; a sequencing error may be responsible. The gene calls are TRBV4-1 and TRBJ1-5; the D is unclear. The CDR3 is made up of 15 amino acids. Germline CDR1 is MGHRA and CDR2 is YSYEKL. CDR3 sequence: CAGSQGNPGVQPQHF. DNA for the CDR3: TGCGCCGGCAGCCAAGGTAACCCTGGGGTTCAGCCCCAGCATTTT.

The CDR3 nucleotides read TGCGCCAGCAGCCCGGCGGACGCTGGAGCCTACGAGCAGTACTTC. This translates into CASSPADAGAYEQYF. V and J are TRBV5-1 and TRBJ2-7; D is unresolved. Germline-derived CDR1 and CDR2 are SGHRS and YFSETQ. This CDR3 is built from 15 residues. V lost 4 bases to trimming and J lost 2 bases, with 16 bases between them.

The chain is built from TRBV12-3 or TRBV12-4 and TRBJ2-3, with TRBD2 as a possible D gene (5 bases). V dropped 6 bases and J dropped 0 bases, with 13 bases sitting between them. The CDR3 consists of 15 residues. The CDR3 loop is CASRPRGGSTDTQYF. The CDR3 nucleotides read TGTGCCAGCAGACCCCGAGGCGGGAGCACAGATACGCAGTATTTT.

This clonotype was found once. With a much larger clone just one base away, this may be a read error. The CDR3 ends on some other residue instead of the conserved phenylalanine or tryptophan, so this is likely a read error. The gene calls are TRBV7-2 and TRBJ2-5, with no clear D. Germline V lookup: CDR1 SGHTA, CDR2 FQGNSA. Between the trimmed V and J ends, which lost 2 bases and 0 bases, there was a span of 13 bases. The CDR3 sequence is 16 residues long. CDR3 DNA: TGTGCCAGCAGCTTATATGTAGTTGGGTACCAAGAGACCCAGTACCTC. The encoded protein is CASSLYVVGYQETQYL.

This clonotype was observed a handful of times. The rearrangement links TRBV5-1 to TRBJ1-2; D gene unclear. Trimming cost V 4 bases and J 0 bases, with 10 bases left between them. The CDR3 spans 14 residues. Looked up from germline, CDR1 is SGHRS and CDR2 is YFSETQ. CDR3 nucleotides: TGCGCCAGCAGCGACGTGGAGGCTAACTATGGCTACACCTTC. Translation: CASSDVEANYGYTF.

The rearrangement links TRBV6-8 to TRBJ1-5; TRBD1 aligns across 9 bases. Germline V gives CDR1 MNHGY, CDR2 SAAAGT. V shed 6 bases and J 2 bases; nucleotides not matched to a gene: 2. This CDR3 contains 14 residues. In DNA form, the CDR3 reads TGTGCCAGCAGGCGACAGGGGGGCAATCAGCCCCAGCATTTT. Translating it yields CASRRQGGNQPQHF.

This sequence joins TRBV11-2 and TRBJ2-1, with 8 nucleotides matching TRBD2. Germline trimming cut 4 bases from V and 0 bases from J; bases unmatched to any gene: 8. Germline V gene data show CDR1 as SGHAT and CDR2 as FQNNGV. This CDR3 has 17 residues. The CDR3 here is CASSSGILAGSYNEQFF. CDR3 coding DNA: TGTGCCAGCAGCTCCGGCATTCTAGCGGGCTCCTACAATGAGCAGTTCTTC.

In this sample, this clonotype is medium-sized (0.01 to 0.1%). V usage is TRBV10-2 and J usage is TRBJ1-1; D remains ambiguous. Germline V lookup: CDR1 WSHSY, CDR2 SAAADI. This CDR3 is 15 amino acids long. V lost 2 bases, J lost 1 base, and 11 bases lay in between. Written as DNA, the CDR3 is TGCGCCAGCAGTGAGAGGAGGGAAAGGAACACTGAAGCTTTCTTT. Amino acids: CASSERRERNTEAFF.

The genes are TRBV10-2 and TRBJ2-7; 10 bases line up with TRBD1. Per germline, CDR1 WSHSY and CDR2 SAAADI. V lost 4 bases and J lost 2; bases outside the gene matches: 5. This CDR3 has 15 residues. Written as DNA, the CDR3 is TGCGCCAGCAGTGGTGGACAGGGGGACACCTACGAGCAGTACTTC. It translates to CASSGGQGDTYEQYF.

The V and J genes are TRBV10-3 and TRBJ1-4; TRBD1 aligns across 8 bases. This CDR3 spans 15 amino acids. V lost 6 bases and J lost 4; bases outside the gene matches: 7. The germline CDR1 and CDR2 sequences are ENHRY and SYGVKD. This CDR3 is CAISKTGDFNEKLFF. Written as DNA, the CDR3 is TGTGCCATCAGCAAGACAGGGGATTTTAATGAAAAACTGTTTTTT.

V gene TRBV5-1 combines with J gene TRBJ2-3; D is undetermined. V lost 0 bases and J lost 1, with 9 bases in between. CDR1 is SGHRS, CDR2 YFSETQ, per germline. The CDR3 is 15 amino acids. CDR3 nucleotides: TGCGCCAGCAGCTTGGGACAAAGGGGCACAGATACGCAGTATTTT. Translating it yields CASSLGQRGTDTQYF.

The chain is built from TRBV24-1 and TRBJ2-1, with 7 bases identical to TRBD1. CDR3 size: 16 residues. Germline V lookup: CDR1 KGHDR, CDR2 SFDVKD. V trimming: 2 bases; J trimming: 0 bases; junction bases outside the gene matches: 3. This CDR3 reads CATSDSGTVSYNEQFF. The DNA of the CDR3 is TGTGCCACCAGTGATTCCGGGACAGTCTCCTACAATGAGCAGTTCTTC.

This clonotype was seen once. The chain has TRBV14 and TRBJ2-5, with 12 bases aligning to TRBD1. V was clipped by 3 bases and J by 2 bases; unmatched bases: 4. From germline, CDR1 is SGHDN and CDR2 FVKESK. The CDR3 runs to 16 residues. The CDR3 coding sequence is TGTGCCAGCAGCCAGGGACAGGGGGCCGGACAAGAGACCCAGTACTTC. Translating it yields CASSQGQGAGQETQYF.

The J gene is TRBJ1-1, the V gene TRBV12-3 or TRBV12-4; D remains unclear. V was shortened by 3 bases and J by 4 bases, with 9 bases between the two germline ends. The CDR3 loop spans 13 amino acids. The CDR3 nucleotides read TGTGCCAGCAGTTTGGATGCGGGCACTGAAGCTTTCTTT. Its protein is CASSLDAGTEAFF.

In this sample, this clonotype turned up a few times. The V and J genes are TRBV12-3 or TRBV12-4 and TRBJ2-1; the match to TRBD2 covers 13 bases. The CDR3 has 12 residues. J was trimmed by 15 bases and V by 4 bases; bases with no gene match: 3. DNA for the CDR3: TGTGCCAGCAGTTCGGGACTAGCGGGAAGGTTCTTC. It codes for CASSSGLAGRFF.

This clonotype was counted a few times. Germline is not matched at one junction end, which may reflect a read error. The genes are TRBV3-1 and TRBJ2-3; D may match TRBD1 or TRBD2 (5 bases each). The CDR3 consists of 13 residues. From germline, CDR1 is LGHDT and CDR2 YNNKEL (reference sequence). The CDR3 DNA is TGTGCCAGCAGCCCCAGTCAGAGGGACCCCGTGGGGTTT. As protein: CASSPSQRDPVGF.

The rearrangement joins TRBV12-3 or TRBV12-4 to TRBJ2-2, with D unresolved. V dropped 0 bases and J dropped 6 bases, with 5 bases sitting between them. This CDR3 contains 13 residues. CDR3 residues: CASSLAAAGELFF. The CDR3 DNA reads as TGTGCCAGCAGTTTAGCAGCAGCCGGGGAGCTGTTTTTT.

The chain carries TRBV9 and TRBJ2-7; D remains ambiguous. The CDR3 is 14 residues long. The germline gives CDR1 SGDLS, CDR2 YYNGEE. Trimming removed 4 bases at V and 3 bases at J, with 14 bases between. The CDR3 loop is CASSPREGYYEQYF. In DNA, the CDR3 is TGTGCCAGCAGCCCCCGAGAAGGGTACTACGAGCAGTACTTC.